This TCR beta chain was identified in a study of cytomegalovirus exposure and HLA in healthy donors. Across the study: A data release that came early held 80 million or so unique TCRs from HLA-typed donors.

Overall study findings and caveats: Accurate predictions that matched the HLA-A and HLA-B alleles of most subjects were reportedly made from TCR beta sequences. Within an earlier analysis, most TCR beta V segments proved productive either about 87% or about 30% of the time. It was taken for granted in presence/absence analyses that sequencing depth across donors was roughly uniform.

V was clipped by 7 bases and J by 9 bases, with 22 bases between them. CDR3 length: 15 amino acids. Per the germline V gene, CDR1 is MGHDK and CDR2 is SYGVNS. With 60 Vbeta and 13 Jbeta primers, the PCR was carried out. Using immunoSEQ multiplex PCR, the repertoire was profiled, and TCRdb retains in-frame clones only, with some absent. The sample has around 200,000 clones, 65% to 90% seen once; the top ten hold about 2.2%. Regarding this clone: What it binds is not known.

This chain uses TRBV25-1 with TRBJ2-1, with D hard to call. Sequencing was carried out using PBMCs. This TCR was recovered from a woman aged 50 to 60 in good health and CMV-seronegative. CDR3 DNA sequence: TGTGCCAGCATCGAACCAGGCCCCCTATACTCTGAGCAGTTCTTC. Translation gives CASIEPGPLYSEQFF.